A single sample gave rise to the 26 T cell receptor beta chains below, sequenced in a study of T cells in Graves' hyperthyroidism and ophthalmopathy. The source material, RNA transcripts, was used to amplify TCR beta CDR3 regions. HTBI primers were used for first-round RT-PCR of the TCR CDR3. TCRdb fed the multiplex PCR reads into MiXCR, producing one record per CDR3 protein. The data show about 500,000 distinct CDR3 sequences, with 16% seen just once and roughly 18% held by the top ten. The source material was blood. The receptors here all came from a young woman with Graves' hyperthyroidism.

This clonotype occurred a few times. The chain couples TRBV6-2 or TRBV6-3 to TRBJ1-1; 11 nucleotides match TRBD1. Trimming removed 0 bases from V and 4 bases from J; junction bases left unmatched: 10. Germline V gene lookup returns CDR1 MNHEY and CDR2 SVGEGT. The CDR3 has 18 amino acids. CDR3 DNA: TGTGCCAGCAGTTACTCCGGACAGGGGGCTTTCGGGGGCACTGAAGCTTTCTTT. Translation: CASSYSGQGAFGGTEAFF.

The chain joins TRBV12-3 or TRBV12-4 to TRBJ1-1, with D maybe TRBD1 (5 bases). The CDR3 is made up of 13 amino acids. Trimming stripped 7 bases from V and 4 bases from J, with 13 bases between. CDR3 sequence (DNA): TGTGCCAGCACCTTGGGCAGGGCCACTGAAGCTTTCTTT. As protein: CASTLGRATEAFF.

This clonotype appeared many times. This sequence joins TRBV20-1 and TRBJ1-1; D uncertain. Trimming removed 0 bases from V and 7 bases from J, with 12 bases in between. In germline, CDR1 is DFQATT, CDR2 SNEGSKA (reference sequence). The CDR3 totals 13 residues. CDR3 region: CSARDFRYLEAFF. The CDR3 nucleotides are TGCAGTGCTAGAGATTTTAGGTATCTTGAAGCTTTCTTT.

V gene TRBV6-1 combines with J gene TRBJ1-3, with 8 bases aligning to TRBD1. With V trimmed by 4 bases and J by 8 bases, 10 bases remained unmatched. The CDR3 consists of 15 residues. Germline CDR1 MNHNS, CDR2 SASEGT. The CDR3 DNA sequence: TGTGCCAGCAGTGCCGGACAGGGAGGGCGGGACACCATATATTTT. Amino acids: CASSAGQGGRDTIYF.

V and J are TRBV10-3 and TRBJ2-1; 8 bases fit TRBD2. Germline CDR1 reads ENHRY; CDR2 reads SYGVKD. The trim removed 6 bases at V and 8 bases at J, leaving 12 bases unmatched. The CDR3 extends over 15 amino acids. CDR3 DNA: TGTGCCATCAGCCGCGATAGCGGGATCGTCGATGAGCAGTTCTTC. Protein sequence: CAISRDSGIVDEQFF.

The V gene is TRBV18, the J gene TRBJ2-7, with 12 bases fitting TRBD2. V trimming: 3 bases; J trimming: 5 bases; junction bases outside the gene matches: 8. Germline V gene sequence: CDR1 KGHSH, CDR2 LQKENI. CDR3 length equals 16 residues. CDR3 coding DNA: TGTGCCAGCTCACCTGAGACTAGCGGGAGAATTCACGAGCAGTACTTC. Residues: CASSPETSGRIHEQYF. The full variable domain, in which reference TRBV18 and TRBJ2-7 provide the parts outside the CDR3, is NAGVMQNPRHLVRRRGQEARLRCSPMKGHSHVYWYRQLPEEGLKFMVYLQKENIIDESGMPKERFSAEFPKEGPSILRIQQVVRGDSAAYFCASSPETSGRIHEQYFGPGTRLTVT.

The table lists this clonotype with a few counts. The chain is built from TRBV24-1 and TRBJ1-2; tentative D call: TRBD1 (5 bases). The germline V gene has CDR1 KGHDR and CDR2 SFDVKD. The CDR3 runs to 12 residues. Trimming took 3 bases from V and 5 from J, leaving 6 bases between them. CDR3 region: CATSDGGYGYTF. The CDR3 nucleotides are TGTGCCACCAGTGATGGGGGTTATGGCTACACCTTC.

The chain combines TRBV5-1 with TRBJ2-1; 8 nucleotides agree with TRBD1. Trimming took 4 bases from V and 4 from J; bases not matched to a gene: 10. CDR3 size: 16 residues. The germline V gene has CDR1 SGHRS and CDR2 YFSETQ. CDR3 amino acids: CASSRPGDRSYNEQFF. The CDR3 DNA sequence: TGCGCCAGCAGCCGTCCCGGGGACAGGTCATACAATGAGCAGTTCTTC.

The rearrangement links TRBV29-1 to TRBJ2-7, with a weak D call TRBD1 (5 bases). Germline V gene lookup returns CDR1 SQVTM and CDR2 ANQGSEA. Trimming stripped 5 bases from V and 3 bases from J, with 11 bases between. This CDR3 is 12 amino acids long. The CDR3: CSVLQDSYEQYF. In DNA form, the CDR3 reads TGCAGCGTTCTACAGGATAGCTACGAGCAGTACTTC.

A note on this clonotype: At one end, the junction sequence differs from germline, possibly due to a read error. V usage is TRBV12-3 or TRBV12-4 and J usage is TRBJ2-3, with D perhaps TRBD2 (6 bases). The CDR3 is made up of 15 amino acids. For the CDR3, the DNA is TGTGCCAACAGTTTGGAGGCGGGAAGCACAGATACGCAGTATTTT. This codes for CANSLEAGSTDTQYF.

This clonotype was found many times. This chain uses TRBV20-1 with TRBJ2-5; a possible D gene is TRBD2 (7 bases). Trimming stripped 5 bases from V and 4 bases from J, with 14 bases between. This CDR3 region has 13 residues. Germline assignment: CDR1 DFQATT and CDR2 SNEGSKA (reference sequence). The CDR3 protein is CSAGGGGRETQYF. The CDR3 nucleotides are TGCAGTGCTGGAGGCGGGGGCCGAGAGACCCAGTACTTC.

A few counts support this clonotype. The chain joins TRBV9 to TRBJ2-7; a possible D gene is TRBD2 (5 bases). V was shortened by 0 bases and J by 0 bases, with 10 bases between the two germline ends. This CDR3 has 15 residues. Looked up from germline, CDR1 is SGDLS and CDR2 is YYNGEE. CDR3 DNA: TGTGCCAGCAGCGTAGTCCCCGGGAACTCCTACGAGCAGTACTTC. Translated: CASSVVPGNSYEQYF.

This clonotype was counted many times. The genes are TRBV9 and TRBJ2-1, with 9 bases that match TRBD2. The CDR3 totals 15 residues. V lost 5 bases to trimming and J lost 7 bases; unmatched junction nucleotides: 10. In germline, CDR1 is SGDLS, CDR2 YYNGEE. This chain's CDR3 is CASSSGGGANNEQFF. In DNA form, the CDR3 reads TGTGCCAGCAGTTCGGGCGGGGGGGCCAATAATGAGCAGTTCTTC.

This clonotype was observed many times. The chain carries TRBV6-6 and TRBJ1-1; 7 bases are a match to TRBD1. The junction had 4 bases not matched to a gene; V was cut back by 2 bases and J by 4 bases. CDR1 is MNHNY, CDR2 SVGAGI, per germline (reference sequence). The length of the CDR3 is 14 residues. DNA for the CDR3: TGTGCCAGCAGTTACGAGGGGGCGGGCACTGAAGCTTTCTTT. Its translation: CASSYEGAGTEAFF.

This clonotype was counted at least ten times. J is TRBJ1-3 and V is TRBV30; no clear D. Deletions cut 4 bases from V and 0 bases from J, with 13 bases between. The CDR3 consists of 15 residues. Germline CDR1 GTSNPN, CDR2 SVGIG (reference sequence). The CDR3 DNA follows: TGTGCCTGGATCCCCGTTGATCGCTCTGGAAACACCATATATTTT. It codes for CAWIPVDRSGNTIYF. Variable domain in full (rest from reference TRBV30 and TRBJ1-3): SQTIHQWPATLVQPVGSPLSLECTVEGTSNPNLYWYRQAAGRGLQLLFYSVGIGQISSEVPQNLSASRPQDRQFILSSKKLLLSDSGFYLCAWIPVDRSGNTIYFGEGSWLTVV.

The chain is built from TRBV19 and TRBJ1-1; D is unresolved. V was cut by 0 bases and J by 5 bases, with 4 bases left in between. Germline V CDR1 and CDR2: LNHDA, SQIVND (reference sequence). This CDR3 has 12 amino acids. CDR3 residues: CASSIEATEAFF. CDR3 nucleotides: TGTGCCAGTAGTATAGAGGCGACTGAAGCTTTCTTT.

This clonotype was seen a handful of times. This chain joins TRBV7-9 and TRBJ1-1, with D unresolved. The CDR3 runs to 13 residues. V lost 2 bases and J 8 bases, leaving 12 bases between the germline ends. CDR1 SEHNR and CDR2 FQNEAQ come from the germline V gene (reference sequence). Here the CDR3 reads CASSLILGQEAFF. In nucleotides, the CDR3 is TGTGCCAGCAGCTTAATCTTGGGCCAGGAAGCTTTCTTT.

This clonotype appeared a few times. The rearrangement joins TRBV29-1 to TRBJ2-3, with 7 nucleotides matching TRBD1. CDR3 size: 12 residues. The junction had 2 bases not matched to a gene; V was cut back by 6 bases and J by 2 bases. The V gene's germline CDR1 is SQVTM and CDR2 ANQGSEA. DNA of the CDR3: TGCAGCGTAGACAGGGTCACAGATACGCAGTATTTT. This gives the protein CSVDRVTDTQYF.

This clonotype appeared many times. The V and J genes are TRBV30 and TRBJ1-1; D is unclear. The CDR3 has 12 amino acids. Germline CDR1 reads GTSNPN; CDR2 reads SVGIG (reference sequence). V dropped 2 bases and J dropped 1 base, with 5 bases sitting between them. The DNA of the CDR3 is TGTGCCTGGAGTCCCTCGAACACTGAAGCTTTCTTT. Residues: CAWSPSNTEAFF.

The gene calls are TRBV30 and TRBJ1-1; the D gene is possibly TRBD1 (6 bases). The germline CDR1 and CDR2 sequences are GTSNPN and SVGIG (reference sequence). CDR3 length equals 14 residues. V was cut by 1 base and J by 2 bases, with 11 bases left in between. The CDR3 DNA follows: TGTGCCTGGAGTGCCCAGGGGAGCAACACTGAAGCTTTCTTT. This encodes CAWSAQGSNTEAFF.

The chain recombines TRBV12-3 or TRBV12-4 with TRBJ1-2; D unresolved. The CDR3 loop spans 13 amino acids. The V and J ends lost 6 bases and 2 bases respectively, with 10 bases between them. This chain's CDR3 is CASSPGFNYGYTF. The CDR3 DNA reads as TGTGCCAGCAGCCCCGGGTTCAACTATGGCTACACCTTC.

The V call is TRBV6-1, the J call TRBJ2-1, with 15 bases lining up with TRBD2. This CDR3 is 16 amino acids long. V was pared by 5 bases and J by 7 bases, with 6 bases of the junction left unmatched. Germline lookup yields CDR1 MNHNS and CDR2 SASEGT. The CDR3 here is CASSRTSGGAQNEQFF. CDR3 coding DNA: TGTGCCAGCAGTCGGACTAGCGGGGGGGCACAGAATGAGCAGTTCTTC.

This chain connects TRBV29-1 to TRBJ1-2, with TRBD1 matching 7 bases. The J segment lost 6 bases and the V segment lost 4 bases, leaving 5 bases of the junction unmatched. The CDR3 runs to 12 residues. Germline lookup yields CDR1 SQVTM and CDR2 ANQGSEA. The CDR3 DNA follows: TGCAGCGTTGTTGGGCAGGGGGATGGCTACACCTTC. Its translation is CSVVGQGDGYTF.

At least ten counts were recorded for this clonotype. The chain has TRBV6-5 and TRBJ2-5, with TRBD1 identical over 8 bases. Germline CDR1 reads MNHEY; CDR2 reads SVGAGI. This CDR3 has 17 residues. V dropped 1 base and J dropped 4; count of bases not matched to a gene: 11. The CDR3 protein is CASSYLLGQGVSETQYF. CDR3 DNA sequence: TGTGCCAGCAGTTACTTGCTTGGACAGGGAGTTTCAGAGACCCAGTACTTC.

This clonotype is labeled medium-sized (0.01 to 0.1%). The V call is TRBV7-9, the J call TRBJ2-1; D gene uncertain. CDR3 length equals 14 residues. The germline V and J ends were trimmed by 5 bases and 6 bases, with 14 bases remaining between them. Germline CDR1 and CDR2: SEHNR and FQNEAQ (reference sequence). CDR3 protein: CASSPPISRNEQFF. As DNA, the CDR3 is TGTGCCAGCAGCCCCCCCATTAGTCGCAATGAGCAGTTCTTC.

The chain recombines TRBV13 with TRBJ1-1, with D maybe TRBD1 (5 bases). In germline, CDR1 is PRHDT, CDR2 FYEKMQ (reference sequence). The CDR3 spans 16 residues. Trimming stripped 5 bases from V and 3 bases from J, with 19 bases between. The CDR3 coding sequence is TGTGCCAGCAGCCCTTCTCGGGGGATGTGGGACACTGAAGCTTTCTTT. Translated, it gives CASSPSRGMWDTEAFF.